These 5 T cell receptor beta chains originate from one sample sequenced in a study of T cell responses to AZD1222 COVID-19 vaccine. Clones were read by immunoSEQ multiplex PCR, and TCRdb kept only the in-frame ones, dropping some. This sample has roughly 78,000 clones, with nearly 85% found just once. Here the sequenced sample was peripheral blood, taken on day 0 of AZD1222 vaccination. The receptors here all came from an adult in good health.

Only a few counts were recorded for this clone. The chain couples TRBV6-2 or TRBV6-3 to TRBJ2-3; 10 bases are shared with TRBD2. Germline CDR1 reads MNHEY; CDR2 reads SVGEGT. V dropped 5 bases and J dropped 2; count of bases not matched to a gene: 7. The CDR3 runs 16 residues. The CDR3 region has the DNA TGTGCCAGCAGTCCGGGGACTAGCGAAGCCACAGATACGCAGTATTTT. Its translation: CASSPGTSEATDTQYF.

This clone occurred once. The V gene is TRBV3-1 (or the pseudogene TRBV3-2), the J gene TRBJ2-5; 14 bases fit TRBD2. The CDR3 totals 18 residues. Germline V gene data show CDR1 as LGHDT and CDR2 as YNNKEL (reference sequence). The V and J ends lost 4 bases and 4 bases, in that order; junction bases with no gene match: 11. The CDR3 spells CASSPIRGTSGSGETQYF. The CDR3, as DNA: TGTGCCAGCAGCCCCATAAGGGGGACTAGCGGGAGTGGAGAGACCCAGTACTTC.

A few counts support this clone. This chain connects TRBV13 to TRBJ1-6; D ambiguous. Trimming removed 1 base from V and 8 bases from J, with 12 bases in between. Germline V CDR1 and CDR2: PRHDT, FYEKMQ (reference sequence). This CDR3 is built from 15 residues. CDR3 protein: CASSLEGSGDSPLHF. DNA for the CDR3: TGTGCCAGCAGCTTAGAAGGTTCTGGGGATTCACCCCTCCACTTT.

V is TRBV25-1 and J is TRBJ1-1; D call uncertain. Trimming pared 3 bases from V and 5 bases from J, leaving 4 bases between. Germline CDR1 reads MGHDK; CDR2 reads SYGVNS. This CDR3 comprises 11 residues. The CDR3 nucleotides are TGTGCCAGCAGTGAGGGTACTGAAGCTTTCTTT. Translating gives CASSEGTEAFF.

The rearrangement uses TRBV30 and TRBJ2-3; the match to TRBD2 covers 7 bases. The germline CDR1 and CDR2 sequences are GTSNPN and SVGIG (reference sequence). The CDR3 contains 15 residues. Trimming at V came to 1 base and at J to 2 bases, leaving 6 bases not matched to a gene. The CDR3 bases are TGTGCCTGGAGTGGCCAAAGCGGGAACACAGATACGCAGTATTTT. Translation gives CAWSGQSGNTDTQYF.